The rows below give T cell receptor beta chains drawn from one sample of a study of identical twins. A single record per CDR3 protein comes from TCRdb applying MiXCR to the 5' RACE reads. The sample has 540,000 or so distinct CDR3 sequences, approximately 20% seen once. These data also formed part of another study, on yellow fever vaccine responses in identical twins.

The sequencing sample was made of CD4+ T cells sorted from blood. The receptors here all came from a young woman in good health. The CDR3 runs from the conserved cysteine through the conserved F or W.

v_call: TRBV11-2
j_call: TRBJ1-6
cdr3_aa: CASRLRQGDSPLHF

v_call: TRBV12-3/TRBV12-4
j_call: TRBJ2-2
cdr3_aa: CASSFGGYYTGELFF

v_call: TRBV10-3
j_call: TRBJ2-2
cdr3_aa: CAISTRDPYTGELFF

v_call: TRBV7-9
j_call: TRBJ2-1
cdr3_aa: CASSGKTDYNEQFF

v_call: TRBV5-1
j_call: TRBJ2-1
cdr3_aa: CASSLETKSTEQFF

v_call: TRBV5-1
j_call: TRBJ2-2
cdr3_aa: CASRSSGSPTGELFF